This note documents a single TCR beta chain sequence. No antigen is known for it. This specimen belongs to a study of cytomegalovirus exposure and HLA in healthy donors. Whole-study results and caveats: About 87% or about 30% of the time was how often most TCR beta V segments were productive, according to an earlier analysis.

Primers included in the PCR were 60 Vbeta and 13 Jbeta primers. The table came from immunoSEQ multiplex PCR; TCRdb's copy has only in-frame clones and leaves some out. The sample consists of under 200,000 clones, around 73% of them appearing once. This CDR3 is 13 amino acids long. CDR1 MNHEY and CDR2 SMNVEV come from the germline V gene (reference sequence). Trimming removed 5 bases from V and 7 bases from J, with 14 bases in between. The chain employs TRBV27 and TRBJ2-5; D is perhaps TRBD1 (6 bases). This sequence was found in a man aged 60-69 years in good health and CMV-seronegative. Sequencing used PBMCs. CDR3 in DNA: TGTGCCAGCAGTGGCGACAGGAAAGGGACCCAGTACTTC. It yields the protein CASSGDRKGTQYF.